Listed below are T cell receptor beta chains from one sample, sequenced in a study of regulatory T cells in long-lasting Graves disease. TCRdb re-called the multiplex PCR reads through MiXCR, storing one row per CDR3 protein. The sample shows about 340,000 distinct CDR3 sequences, around a fifth of them seen only once. Sequencing was performed on peripheral blood mononuclear cells (PBMCs), taken when the disease was refractory, from a patient treated with antithyroid drugs. Source of these receptors: a female donor with Graves disease. The CDR3 runs from the conserved cysteine through the conserved F or W. Fields, in order: clone size, J gene, V gene, CDR3 protein. Expanded clones get a size class; other rows say once, few or many, or leave the size out.

few | TRBJ1-6 | TRBV5-4 | CASSRTTGVDSPLHF
many | TRBJ2-7 | TRBV12-5 | CASGRGTASYEQYF
NA | TRBJ1-5 | TRBV3-1 | CASSQEGANQPQHF
few | TRBJ1-1 | TRBV5-1 | CASSLAARVNTEAFF
NA | TRBJ2-2 | TRBV7-9 | CASSLRDSKDTGELFF
NA | TRBJ1-4 | TRBV9 | CASSVGPATNEKLFF
NA | TRBJ1-1 | TRBV19 | CASSLPPRGVAFF
NA | TRBJ1-1 | TRBV4-1 | CASSLSVMNTEAFF
few | TRBJ2-2 | TRBV27 | CASRGTGWTGELFF
NA | TRBJ2-3 | TRBV30 | CAWTRRGTQYF
few | TRBJ1-6 | TRBV20-1 | CSASPMSPLHF
many | TRBJ2-6 | TRBV2 | CASSVLRGIVFSGANVLTF
few | TRBJ1-6 | TRBV7-6 | CASSRHPGQSSYNSPLHF
few | TRBJ1-2 | TRBV7-2 | CASSVREGARGYTF
NA | TRBJ1-5 | TRBV7-2 | CASSFGTGGGQPQHF
few | TRBJ2-7 | TRBV27 | CASSLGTRYEQYF
many | TRBJ2-7 | TRBV12-3/TRBV12-4 | CASTRGVGARYEQYF
few | TRBJ2-2 | TRBV10-2 | CASSVSSGISNTGELFF
many | TRBJ1-5 | TRBV6-1 | CASRFKGGRQDPLSNQPQHF
NA | TRBJ2-2 | TRBV13 | CASSKGAYTGELFF
many | TRBJ1-2 | TRBV10-1 | CASSESHRDGYTF
many | TRBJ2-5 | TRBV6-1 | CASSRWQETQYF
NA | TRBJ2-7 | TRBV5-6 | CASSFPASEQYF
few | TRBJ2-5 | TRBV5-1 | CASSLDYQETQYF
few | TRBJ1-1 | TRBV12-3/TRBV12-4 | CASSFGSWRMNTEAFF
NA | TRBJ2-5 | TRBV11-2 | CASSFRYTWETQYF
once | TRBJ1-6 | TRBV7-2 | CASSLVEVLYNSPLHF
many | TRBJ2-7 | TRBV27 | CASSLRSALTGEQYF
many | TRBJ1-1 | TRBV11-2 | CASSRGQPSEMNTEAFF
many | TRBJ2-7 | TRBV24-1 | CATSERRAGHTSKQYF
NA | TRBJ2-6 | TRBV5-4 | CASSPQGRGSGANVLTF
NA | TRBJ2-3 | TRBV5-1 | CASSLLVADTQYF
few | TRBJ1-2 | TRBV7-3 | CASSSTEDYGYTF
NA | TRBJ2-5 | TRBV6-1 | CASSPWRSETQYF
NA | TRBJ2-1 | TRBV7-2 | CASSIFPGQGGNEQFF
many | TRBJ2-7 | TRBV28 | CASSTSRNTYEQYF
NA | TRBJ2-5 | TRBV29-1 | CSVTGGTQETQYF
NA | TRBJ1-1 | TRBV6-1 | CASSPYGQGRNFF
many | TRBJ1-4 | TRBV11-2 | CASSSTYRKPTNEKLFF
few | TRBJ2-6 | TRBV11-2 | CASSLDVLSGREASGANVLTF
NA | TRBJ1-2 | TRBV9 | CASSLTSGGYTF
many | TRBJ1-4 | TRBV12-3/TRBV12-4 | CASSLGEKLFF
few | TRBJ2-5 | TRBV5-6 | CASTSGQETQYF
NA | TRBJ1-5 | TRBV4-1 | CASSLQFDQPQHF
few | TRBJ2-2 | TRBV24-1 | CATAVEANTGELFF
NA | TRBJ2-7 | TRBV27 | CASTSYGNMDEQYF
many | TRBJ1-2 | TRBV7-9 | CASSAPGQGVGGYTF
many | TRBJ1-1 | TRBV7-3 | CASSLSTGRHTEAFF
NA | TRBJ1-3 | TRBV12-3/TRBV12-4 | CASSVGSWGNTIYF
NA | TRBJ2-6 | TRBV4-3 | CASSQGIVSGANVLTF
NA | TRBJ1-3 | TRBV13 | CASSPPPTGTGALRNTIYF